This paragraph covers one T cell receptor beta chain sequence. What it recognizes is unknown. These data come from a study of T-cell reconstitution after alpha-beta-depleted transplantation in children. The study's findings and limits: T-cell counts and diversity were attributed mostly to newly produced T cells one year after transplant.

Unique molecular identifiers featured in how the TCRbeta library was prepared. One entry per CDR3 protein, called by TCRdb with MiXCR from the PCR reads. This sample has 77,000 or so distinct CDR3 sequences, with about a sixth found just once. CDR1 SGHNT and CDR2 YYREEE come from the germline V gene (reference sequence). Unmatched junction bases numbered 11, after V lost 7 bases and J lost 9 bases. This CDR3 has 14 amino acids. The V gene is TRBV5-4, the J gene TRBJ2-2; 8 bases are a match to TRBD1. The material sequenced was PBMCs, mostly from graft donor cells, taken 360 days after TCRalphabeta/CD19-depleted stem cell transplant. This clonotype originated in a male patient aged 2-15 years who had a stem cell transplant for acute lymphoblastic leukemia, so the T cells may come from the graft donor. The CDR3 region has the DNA TGTGCCAGCGGCCCAGGGGGCCTCGCCTGGGAGCTGTTTTTT. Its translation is CASGPGGLAWELFF.